This TCR beta chain was captured in a study of shared clonotypes between healthy human individuals. Study background: CD4 naive and CD4 memory each took three plates per donor, while CD8 naive took two and CD8 memory one. The study, taken as a whole, reports: Only blood samples were collected, and tissue repertoires likely differ. An anticipated effect of sequencing depth on clonotype sharing among donors was recognized.

CD4+ cell separation produced CD45RA+ naive and CD45RA-negative memory subsets. This clone was observed once. No antigen is known for it. Some clones are missing from TCRdb's copy, which holds only in-frame ones; the method was immunoSEQ multiplex PCR. The table lists fewer than 1.8 million clones, less than 99% of them singletons, with approximately 0.4% in the top ten. Material: naive CD4+ T cells sorted from blood. Subset defined: CD45RA+ positively selected. The TCR originated in a man younger than 40 in good health.

The CDR3 sequence: CASSYCRTSGKTQYF. CDR3 nucleotide sequence: TGTGCCAGCAGTTATTGTCGGACTAGCGGAAAGACCCAGTACTTC. The chain has TRBV6-7 and TRBJ2-5; 10 bases map to TRBD2. TRBV6-7 is an open reading frame, and its role is uncertain. With 3 bases clipped from V and 6 bases from J, the junction kept 7 bases outside the gene matches. The CDR3 covers 15 residues.